This TCR beta chain was documented in a study of T cells in Graves' hyperthyroidism and ophthalmopathy. Authors of the study amplified TCR beta CDR3 regions from RNA transcripts. The TCR CDR3 first-round RT-PCR relied on the HTBI primer set. One entry per CDR3 protein results from TCRdb running MiXCR on the multiplex PCR reads. The data contain 700,000 to 850,000 distinct CDR3 sequences, just over 35% of them seen just once; the ten biggest clones take up around 29%. Germline values: CDR1 ENHRY, CDR2 SYGVKD. Unmatched junction bases numbered 12, after V lost 11 bases and J lost 3 bases. The CDR3 runs to 16 residues. Regarding this clonotype: Just one base apart from a much larger clone, this may be a read error.

This clonotype was sampled from a woman aged 40-49 years with Graves' hyperthyroidism. The rearrangement links TRBV10-3 to TRBJ2-2, with 10 bases aligning to TRBD1. The sequenced sample consisted of blood. CDR3 DNA sequence: TGTGCCTCAACCCGCGAGACAGGGGGCTACACCGGGGAGCTGTTTTTT. Translation: CASTRETGGYTGELFF.